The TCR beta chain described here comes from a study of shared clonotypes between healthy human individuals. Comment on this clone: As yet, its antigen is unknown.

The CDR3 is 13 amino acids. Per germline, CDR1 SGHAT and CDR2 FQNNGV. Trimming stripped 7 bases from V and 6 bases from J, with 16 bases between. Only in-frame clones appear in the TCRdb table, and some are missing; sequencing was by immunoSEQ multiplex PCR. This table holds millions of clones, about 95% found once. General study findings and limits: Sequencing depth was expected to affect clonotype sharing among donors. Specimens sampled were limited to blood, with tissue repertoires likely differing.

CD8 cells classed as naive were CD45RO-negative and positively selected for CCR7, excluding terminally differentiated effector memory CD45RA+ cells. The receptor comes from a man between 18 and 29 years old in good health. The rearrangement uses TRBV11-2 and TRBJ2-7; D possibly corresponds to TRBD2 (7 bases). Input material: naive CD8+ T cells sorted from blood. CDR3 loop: CASTRGGGPEQYF. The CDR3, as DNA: TGTGCCAGCACCCGGGGCGGGGGCCCCGAGCAGTACTTC. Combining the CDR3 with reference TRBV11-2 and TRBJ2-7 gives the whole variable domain EAGVAQSPRYKIIEKRQSVAFWCNPISGHATLYWYQQILGQGPKLLIQFQNNGVVDDSQLPKDRFSAERLKGVDSTLKIQPAKLEDSAVYLCASTRGGGPEQYFGPGTRLTVT.